This is a list of T cell receptor beta chains from one sample in a study of shared clonotypes between healthy human individuals. The assay was immunoSEQ multiplex PCR, and TCRdb's table has in-frame clones only and misses some. Among around 2,100,000 clones, about 95% were seen once, and the ten largest hold roughly 1.2%. Material: naive CD8+ T cells sorted from blood. Receptors were obtained from a man aged 18 to 30 in good health. CDR3s include the opening cysteine and the closing phenylalanine or tryptophan. The D gene is left open where the match is weak. Clone size appears in some rows only: once, few, many, or a class for an expanded clone.

abundance: NA
d_gene: NA
v_gene: TRBV28
j_gene: TRBJ2-7
CDR3aa: CASSFVGSSYEQYF
CDR3nt: TGTGCCAGCAGTTTCGTGGGGAGCTCCTACGAGCAGTACTTC

abundance: NA
d_gene: NA
v_gene: TRBV4-3
j_gene: TRBJ2-2
CDR3aa: CASSQDHRGEGTGELFF
CDR3nt: TGCGCCAGCAGCCAAGATCATAGGGGCGAGGGCACCGGGGAGCTGTTTTTT

abundance: once
d_gene: TRBD2
v_gene: TRBV4-2
j_gene: TRBJ2-7
CDR3aa: CASSQDPTGGASEQYF
CDR3nt: TGTGCCAGCAGCCAAGATCCGACGGGGGGGGCTAGCGAGCAGTACTTC

abundance: NA
d_gene: NA
v_gene: TRBV2
j_gene: TRBJ1-1
CDR3aa: CASYYGDDTEAFF
CDR3nt: TGTGCCAGCTATTATGGAGATGACACTGAAGCTTTCTTT

abundance: NA
d_gene: TRBD2
v_gene: TRBV15
j_gene: TRBJ2-5
CDR3aa: CATSITGGGETQYF
CDR3nt: TGTGCCACCAGCATTACGGGGGGAGGAGAGACCCAGTACTTC

abundance: NA
d_gene: TRBD1
v_gene: TRBV9
j_gene: TRBJ2-1
CDR3aa: CASSAGGTYNEQFF
CDR3nt: TGTGCCAGCAGCGCAGGGGGCACCTACAATGAGCAGTTCTTC

abundance: NA
d_gene: TRBD1
v_gene: TRBV27
j_gene: TRBJ2-3
CDR3aa: CASSPLTPSGQGSDTQYF
CDR3nt: TGTGCCAGCAGTCCCCTGACTCCTTCGGGACAGGGTTCAGATACGCAGTATTTT

abundance: NA
d_gene: TRBD2
v_gene: TRBV30
j_gene: TRBJ2-1
CDR3aa: CAWEAGGSYNEQFF
CDR3nt: TGTGCCTGGGAAGCGGGAGGCTCCTACAATGAGCAGTTCTTC

abundance: NA
d_gene: TRBD1
v_gene: TRBV5-1
j_gene: TRBJ1-2
CDR3aa: CASTWDRPNYGYTF
CDR3nt: TGCGCCAGCACATGGGACAGACCTAACTATGGCTACACCTTC

abundance: NA
d_gene: NA
v_gene: TRBV19
j_gene: TRBJ1-5
CDR3aa: CASSITGFGNQPQHF
CDR3nt: TGTGCCAGTAGTATAACGGGGTTTGGCAATCAGCCCCAGCATTTT

abundance: NA
d_gene: TRBD2
v_gene: TRBV27
j_gene: TRBJ2-7
CDR3aa: CASSLGTSVHYEQYF
CDR3nt: TGTGCCAGCAGTCTAGGGACTAGCGTACACTACGAGCAGTACTTC

abundance: NA
d_gene: TRBD1
v_gene: TRBV5-1
j_gene: TRBJ1-2
CDR3aa: CASSHHAGTGSGGYTF
CDR3nt: TGCGCCAGCAGCCATCATGCTGGGACAGGGTCGGGTGGCTACACCTTC

abundance: NA
d_gene: TRBD2
v_gene: TRBV5-8
j_gene: TRBJ2-4
CDR3aa: CASSFNAGGNIQYF
CDR3nt: TGTGCCAGCAGTTTTAATGCGGGGGGCAACATTCAGTACTTC

abundance: NA
d_gene: TRBD2
v_gene: TRBV9
j_gene: TRBJ2-1
CDR3aa: CASSPWSGTSFNEQFF
CDR3nt: TGTGCCAGCAGCCCGTGGTCCGGGACTAGTTTCAATGAGCAGTTCTTC

abundance: NA
d_gene: NA
v_gene: TRBV5-6
j_gene: TRBJ2-7
CDR3aa: CASSLAMADEQYF
CDR3nt: TGTGCCAGCAGCTTGGCGATGGCCGACGAGCAGTACTTC

abundance: NA
d_gene: NA
v_gene: TRBV29-1
j_gene: TRBJ1-2
CDR3aa: CSAESDTDYGYTF
CDR3nt: TGCAGCGCCGAATCGGACACCGACTATGGCTACACCTTC